The subject of this entry is one T cell receptor (beta chain). The table came from immunoSEQ multiplex PCR; TCRdb's copy has only in-frame clones and leaves some out. This sample has around 29,000 clones; around 94% occur once, and the top ten carry 0.6% to 0.9%. This entry is derived from a study of T cell changes during pregnancy in multiple sclerosis. This CDR3 comprises 12 residues. In germline, CDR1 is SGHRS, CDR2 YFSETQ. Trimming removed 4 bases from V and 7 bases from J, with 9 bases in between. This rearrangement joins TRBV5-1 to TRBJ2-1, with TRBD1 as a possible D gene (6 bases). This clonotype was obtained from a female donor with multiple sclerosis, enrolled in a pregnancy study. This material consisted of CD4+ T cells from peripheral blood mononuclear cells, taken in the first trimester of pregnancy. CDR3 in DNA: TGCGCCAGCAGCGTACAGGGTAATGAGCAGTTCTTC. This sequence encodes CASSVQGNEQFF.